This T cell receptor (beta chain) stems from a study of T cell responses to AZD1222 COVID-19 vaccine listed by TCRdb under 2021. Regarding the complete study: A total of 230 to 250 trial participants underwent TCR sequencing, of whom 207 received two doses of AZD1222 and about 26 received two doses of the MenACWY control vaccine. Trial participants were enrolled by age into subgroups of 18-55, 56-69 and 70-plus years, and 148, 28 and 57 TCR-sequenced participants, respectively, were included in these subgroups.

Study-wide conclusions, independent of this receptor: In the small 56-69-year group, the increase in depth fell short of significance, most likely because of low power. Most participants were white British and females outnumbered males, and the authors suggested that clonal diversity may have been underestimated. A significant rise in spike-specific TCR breadth and depth was observed after two AZD1222 doses relative to day 0 and relative to MenACWY recipients. Vaccine-associated CD4 TCRs spanned the whole spike protein, with dominant responses in regions 160-218 and 743-854. Conclusions about previously exposed vaccinees were limited because only six or seven AZD1222 recipients were SARS-CoV-2 seropositive at baseline. Because no samples from the day 14 peak response were available, repertoires could be characterized only after the peak T cell response. Reportedly, almost half of the unique spike-specific TCRs recognized epitopes lying outside the regions that are mutated in the B.1.351 and B.1.1.7 variants.

The CDR3 regions of human TCRbeta chains were analyzed by immunosequencing. Concerning the study's data processing: Repertoire TCRs were checked for matches against a reference library of SARS-CoV-2-specific TCRs that had been generated using the MIRA antigen-specificity platform. Breadth was defined as the fraction of unique TCRs that were SARS-CoV-2-associated. Depth was defined as the fraction of total T cells that were SARS-CoV-2-associated. Using the MIRA data, each spike-specific TCR was mapped to the spike region that the TCR reacts to and placed in a CD4 or CD8 class. Log10-transformed breadth and depth values were compared by one-way ANOVA with Sidak's multiple comparisons tests. What TCRdb holds here is the immuneACCESS table cut down to in-frame rearrangements. Part of the clones is not present; checked against another copy, under half of the missing clones reflect an unresolved V gene, and the others are unexplained. That table gives V, J and clone size, and the DNA gave D and trimming. The sample table records approximately 150,000 clones; under 95% of these occur just once. The top ten hold approximately 8% of the sample.

The time point label corresponds to: about 28 days (+/-7) after the second vaccine dose. Per the publication, the treatment or condition label means: meningococcal conjugate vaccine given as trial control. Vaccinee samples were obtained from the UK trials COV001 and COV002, which included a single-blind randomized controlled phase 2/3 trial of AZD1222 (ChAdOx1 nCoV-19) in healthy adults. For TCRbeta chain sequencing, PBMC samples were collected from trial participants at day 0 and at day 28 after the second dose. Concerning this clone: Its antigen is unknown. Base qualities were left out, and no much larger clone turns up one base away.

At the junction V is shortened by 6 bases and J by 7 bases, with 13 bases in between. The CDR3 has 13 amino acids, counting the end cysteine and phenylalanine. Only the CDR3 region is kept as DNA, spanning 39 bases read in frame from base 1. The source is an adult who received the MenACWY meningococcal vaccine as a control. This specimen consisted of peripheral blood, obtained 28 days after the second dose of the MenACWY control vaccine. The chain employs TRBV12-3 or TRBV12-4 and TRBJ2-1; the D gene lacks a confident call. This receptor carries the CDR3 CASSWVPSNEQFF. The nucleotide sequence is TGTGCCAGCAGCTGGGTACCCTCTAATGAGCAGTTCTTC.